This TCR beta chain is drawn from a study of prognosis after radiotherapy for stage I lung cancer. Looking at the study overall: Those with stage I non-small cell lung cancer who took part were enrolled between 2018 and 2019. Among the non-small cell lung cancer patients, all were considered medically inoperable. Study observations and caveats: There were reportedly differences in TRBV and TRBJ gene usage between patients with and without metastases.

CDR3 of TCR beta was amplified from genomic DNA via a two-round multiplex PCR. Used in first-round PCR were primers specific to each TRBV and TRBJ gene. It was universal primers that the second PCR round used. MiXCR, applied by TCRdb to the multiplex PCR reads, yields one record per CDR3 protein. The sample comprises about 59,000 distinct CDR3 sequences, around a quarter of which are singletons, and roughly 7.5% rests with the top ten. This clonotype showed up many times. The antigen remains undetermined. This receptor was identified in a donor aged 50 or older with non-small cell lung cancer. This material consisted of PBMCs, taken before or after stereotactic body radiation therapy (not recorded which).

The CDR3 nucleotides are TGCAGCGTTCGACAGGGGATCGACAATGAGCAGTTCTTC. Its protein product is CSVRQGIDNEQFF. This sequence joins TRBV29-1 and TRBJ2-1; 8 nucleotides match TRBD1. Germline assignment: CDR1 SQVTM and CDR2 ANQGSEA. The CDR3 is 13 residues long. Unmatched junction bases numbered 5, after V lost 5 bases and J lost 5 bases.